This T cell receptor beta chain was identified in a study of shared clonotypes between healthy human individuals. Findings of the study overall: Owing to a small donor count, the genetic and exposure-history diversity represented was limited. Sharing of clonotypes among donors was expected to vary with sequencing depth.

The V and J ends lost 0 bases and 10 bases, in that order; junction bases with no gene match: 13. Germline V gene lookup returns CDR1 SGHNT and CDR2 YYREEE (reference sequence). CDR3 length equals 16 residues. A word on this clone: Its specificity is unknown.

Several immunoSEQ plates held equal portions of the genomic DNA taken from each subset. TCRdb keeps only in-frame clones here, not all; method: immunoSEQ multiplex PCR. Here the sample spans over 400,000 clones, more than 65% being singletons. Study donors comprised healthy, HIV-negative adults devoid of recent acute infection or vaccination. The chain couples TRBV5-4 to TRBJ1-1; 9 bases are a match to TRBD1. The receptor comes from a woman aged 40-49 years in good health. Some clones in this sample may be carry-over from other donors' samples. The sequencing input was PBMCs. CDR3 nucleotide sequence: TGTGCCAGCAGCTTGGTACAGGGGGCGGGAGAGAGGCCAGCTTTCTTT. Translating it yields CASSLVQGAGERPAFF.